The subject of this entry is one TCR beta chain. Germline CDR1 MGHRA, CDR2 YSYEKL. CDR3 length: 14 amino acids. This entry comes from a study of shared clonotypes between healthy human individuals. Original methodology: Junction-only immunoSEQ sequences carried no quality scores, so filtering differed. TCRdb's table, derived via immunoSEQ multiplex PCR, lists solely in-frame clones and lacks some. V, J and clone size are those of that table, while D and trimming were read from the DNA. The sample includes approximately 2,300,000 clones, 85% to 95% seen only once; the top ten take more than 0.35%. V gene TRBV4-1 combines with J gene TRBJ2-5; D is unclear. The J call may be mistaken, given a closer DNA end match to TRBJ2-7. Input material: naive CD4+ T cells from PBMCs. This sample's subset: CD45RA+ positively selected. This receptor was obtained from a man aged 18 to 29 in good health. Some clones in this sample may be carry-over from other donors' samples. The CDR3 bases are TGCGCCAGCAGCCAAGATCAGACCCCCCTCGAGCAGTACTTC. Translating it yields CASSQDQTPLEQYF.